These 27 T cell receptor beta chains came from one sample sequenced in a study of cytomegalovirus exposure and HLA in healthy donors. The protocol was immunoSEQ multiplex PCR, while the TCRdb copy is restricted to in-frame clones and leaves out a portion. The sample yields 60,000 to 65,000 clones, 96% seen once. The specimen was PBMCs. These receptor sequences come from a woman aged 18 to 35 in good health and CMV-seronegative.

The chain combines TRBV10-1 with TRBJ2-3; 8 bases match TRBD1. Germline trimming cut 0 bases from V and 4 bases from J; bases unmatched to any gene: 3. The CDR3 is 15 residues long. In germline, CDR1 is WNHNN, CDR2 SYGVQD (reference sequence). CDR3 sequence (DNA): TGCGCCAGCAGTGAGTCGAACAGGGGGGCAGATACGCAGTATTTT. It specifies CASSESNRGADTQYF.

This sequence joins TRBV7-2 and TRBJ2-4; D remains ambiguous. CDR3 length: 15 amino acids. Trimming took 4 bases from V and 0 from J, leaving 10 bases between them. Germline values: CDR1 SGHTA, CDR2 FQGNSA. The CDR3 spells CASSSPEVAKNIQYF. In DNA form, the CDR3 reads TGTGCCAGCAGCTCCCCCGAGGTAGCCAAAAACATTCAGTACTTC.

As DNA, the CDR3 is TGTGCCACCAGCGACCGGGACAGAGACAATGAGCAGTTCTTC. Amino acid sequence: CATSDRDRDNEQFF. The chain has TRBV15 and TRBJ2-1; 7 bases match TRBD1. The junction had 6 bases not matched to a gene; V was cut back by 5 bases and J by 5 bases. This CDR3 has 14 amino acids. The germline V gene encodes CDR1 LNHNV and CDR2 YYDKDF (reference sequence).

This rearrangement joins TRBV4-2 to TRBJ2-7, with 9 positions matching TRBD1. There are 16 residues in the CDR3. Per the germline V gene, CDR1 is LGHNA and CDR2 is YNFKEQ. Losses at the gene ends were 1 base for V and 2 bases for J; bases not matched to a gene: 6. The CDR3 DNA reads TGTGCCAGCAGCCAAGCAGGGACAGGGCGCCCCTACGAGCAGTACTTC. It codes for CASSQAGTGRPYEQYF.

The rearrangement uses TRBV7-9 and TRBJ2-3; a weak D match, TRBD2 (6 bases). The CDR3 covers 16 residues. With 1 base removed from V and 2 bases from J, the gap between germline ends came to 13 bases. Germline V gives CDR1 SEHNR, CDR2 FQNEAQ (reference sequence). The CDR3 DNA sequence: TGTGCCAGCAGCTTAGGGATTAGCGGCCCCACAGATACGCAGTATTTT. Protein sequence: CASSLGISGPTDTQYF.

This chain connects TRBV27 to TRBJ2-4; TRBD1 aligns across 7 bases. Germline V gene lookup returns CDR1 MNHEY and CDR2 SMNVEV (reference sequence). V was clipped by 9 bases and J by 16 bases; unmatched bases: 24. The CDR3 spans 15 residues. The CDR3 here is CARLLKTGQTPRRYF. In DNA form, the CDR3 reads TGTGCCAGACTCCTAAAGACAGGGCAAACCCCCCGGCGCTACTTC.

This clone occurred once. V gene TRBV30 combines with J gene TRBJ2-5; D is possibly TRBD1 (6 bases). Germline-derived CDR1 and CDR2 are GTSNPN and SVGIG (reference sequence). The ends were cut back, 3 bases at V and 1 base at J, with 12 bases in the middle. The CDR3 extends over 14 amino acids. The CDR3 DNA reads as TGTGCCTGGAGGGTTACAGGGAGCCAAGAGACCCAGTACTTC. This translates into CAWRVTGSQETQYF.

This clone appeared a few times. The CDR3 here is CASSYTGTHNEQFF. The CDR3 nucleotides are TGTGCCAGCAGCTATACCGGGACACACAATGAGCAGTTCTTC. The chain has TRBV6-1 and TRBJ2-1, with a tentative D call TRBD1 (6 bases). The V and J ends lost 6 bases and 5 bases respectively, with 14 bases between them. The CDR3 runs 14 residues. Germline V lookup: CDR1 MNHNS, CDR2 SASEGT.

The rearrangement links TRBV7-2 to TRBJ1-1; 8 bases match TRBD1. The CDR3 spans 16 residues. With 5 bases clipped from V and 2 bases from J, the junction kept 10 bases outside the gene matches. Germline V gene lookup returns CDR1 SGHTA and CDR2 FQGNSA. In nucleotides, the CDR3 is TGTGCCAGCAGCACCTCGACAGGGGCAACAAACACTGAAGCTTTCTTT. Protein: CASSTSTGATNTEAFF.

CDR3 DNA: TGTGCCAGCAGCCCAACAGGGGGCCCCTACAATGAGCAGTTCTTC. Its protein is CASSPTGGPYNEQFF. The chain recombines TRBV4-2 with TRBJ2-1; 9 nucleotides line up with TRBD1. V was pared by 4 bases and J by 2 bases, with 3 bases of the junction left unmatched. This CDR3 contains 15 residues. Germline loops: CDR1 LGHNA, CDR2 YNFKEQ.

The chain has TRBV9 and TRBJ2-7; 7 bases agree with TRBD2. The J segment lost 3 bases and the V segment lost 0 bases, leaving 6 bases of the junction unmatched. Germline loops: CDR1 SGDLS, CDR2 YYNGEE. CDR3 length equals 15 residues. The CDR3 DNA reads TGTGCCAGCAGCGTAGCGGGCGGGAGCGGCTACGAGCAGTACTTC. It translates to CASSVAGGSGYEQYF. Using reference TRBV9 and TRBJ2-7 for the parts outside the CDR3, the full variable domain is DSGVTQTPKHLITATGQRVTLRCSPRSGDLSVYWYQQSLDQGLQFLIQYYNGEERAKGNILERFSAQQFPDLHSELNLSSLELGDSALYFCASSVAGGSGYEQYFGPGTRLTVT.

The V and J genes are TRBV21-1 and TRBJ1-3; the DNA was not used to check the table's D call, TRBD1. TRBV21-1 is recorded as a pseudogene. There are 13 residues in the CDR3. The CDR3 DNA follows: TGTGCCACCCAAGACAGGGGGCAAAACACCATATATTTT. This codes for CATQDRGQNTIYF.

The chain links TRBV5-1 to TRBJ2-7; no definite D call. This CDR3 is built from 14 residues. The ends were cut back, 1 base at V and 6 bases at J, with 14 bases in the middle. Germline V gene data show CDR1 as SGHRS and CDR2 as YFSETQ. The CDR3 protein is CASSLWNSVSEQYF. The CDR3 nucleotides read TGCGCCAGCAGCTTGTGGAACAGTGTTAGCGAGCAGTACTTC.

This clone showed up just once. The chain couples TRBV10-3 to TRBJ2-1; 12 positions agree with TRBD2. The V segment lost 2 bases and the J segment 9 bases; nucleotides outside the gene matches: 8. The germline V gene has CDR1 ENHRY and CDR2 SYGVKD. The CDR3 extends over 16 amino acids. The CDR3 loop is CAISEGGTSGLSEQFF. The CDR3 region has the DNA TGTGCCATCAGTGAGGGGGGGACTAGCGGGTTGAGTGAGCAGTTCTTC.

This chain joins TRBV4-1 and TRBJ1-4, with no clear D. This CDR3 spans 17 amino acids. Trimming shortened V by 2 bases and J by 7 bases, and 20 bases separated the two germline ends. Germline CDR1 and CDR2: MGHRA and YSYEKL. The CDR3 loop is CASSQWLGQEGGEKLFF. In DNA, the CDR3 is TGCGCCAGCAGCCAATGGCTTGGGCAGGAGGGTGGTGAAAAACTGTTTTTT.

The chain joins TRBV27 to TRBJ2-2; TRBD1 matches at 10 bases. This CDR3 comprises 17 residues. CDR1 is MNHEY, CDR2 SMNVEV, per germline (reference sequence). Trimming at V came to 5 bases and at J to 6 bases, leaving 12 bases not matched to a gene. This CDR3 is CASSPRPTGGGAGELFF. In DNA, the CDR3 is TGTGCCAGCAGTCCAAGACCGACAGGGGGCGGCGCCGGGGAGCTGTTTTTT.

The chain carries TRBV5-6 and TRBJ1-1, with a possible D match to TRBD1 (5 bases). V dropped 1 base and J dropped 4 bases, with 17 bases sitting between them. CDR3 size: 16 residues. Germline assignment: CDR1 SGHDT and CDR2 YYEEEE. The CDR3 DNA follows: TGTGCCAGCAGCTTGAGTTGGGGCAGGGCCGGCACTGAAGCTTTCTTT. It translates to CASSLSWGRAGTEAFF.

This rearrangement joins TRBV7-3 to TRBJ2-7; TRBD1 might be the D (6 bases). Germline values: CDR1 SGHTA, CDR2 FQGTGA. The CDR3 is made up of 15 amino acids. Trimming cost V 5 bases and J 2 bases, with 16 bases left between them. CDR3 sequence (DNA): TGTGCCAGCAGCCCACGCCCAACAGGGACCTACGAGCAGTACTTC. Translated: CASSPRPTGTYEQYF. Together with reference TRBV7-3 and TRBJ2-7, the CDR3 gives the full variable domain: GAGVSQTPSNKVTEKGKYVELRCDPISGHTALYWYRQSLGQGPEFLIYFQGTGAADDSGLPNDRFFAVRPEGSVSTLKIQRTERGDSAVYLCASSPRPTGTYEQYFGPGTRLTVT.

As concerns this clone: This sample includes further DNA sequences coding for the same CDR3. This chain connects TRBV28 to TRBJ2-6; tentative D call: TRBD2 (6 bases). V lost 2 bases and J lost 1, with 6 bases in between. Germline V gene data show CDR1 as MDHEN and CDR2 as SYDVKM. CDR3 length equals 15 residues. DNA of the CDR3: TGTGCCAGCAGTTTAGGAGGGTCTGGGGCCAACGTCCTGACTTTC. Protein sequence: CASSLGGSGANVLTF.

This chain joins TRBV28 and TRBJ2-5; TRBD2 aligns across 8 bases. Trimming cost V 6 bases and J 5 bases; bases outside gene matches: 5. The germline V gene encodes CDR1 MDHEN and CDR2 SYDVKM. CDR3 size: 13 residues. This chain's CDR3 is CASRREGRETQYF. In DNA, the CDR3 is TGTGCCAGCAGACGGGAGGGGAGGGAGACCCAGTACTTC.

The CDR3 here is CASSVGTSGGFGELFF. The CDR3 DNA is TGTGCCAGCAGCGTAGGGACTAGCGGGGGTTTCGGGGAGCTGTTTTTT. The chain is built from TRBV9 and TRBJ2-2; 13 nucleotides match TRBD2. This CDR3 is built from 16 residues. Trimming at V came to 0 bases and at J to 7 bases, leaving 3 bases not matched to a gene. The germline V gene has CDR1 SGDLS and CDR2 YYNGEE.

The gene calls are TRBV28 and TRBJ1-2, with D uncertain. Between the trimmed V and J ends, which lost 2 bases and 2 bases, there was a span of 12 bases. The germline CDR1 and CDR2 sequences are MDHEN and SYDVKM. This CDR3 contains 15 residues. The CDR3 reads CASSLNRFRNYGYTF. CDR3 bases: TGTGCCAGCAGTTTAAACCGATTCCGGAACTATGGCTACACCTTC.

This chain joins TRBV28 and TRBJ2-4; tentatively, D is TRBD2 (5 bases). The CDR3 consists of 16 residues. CDR1 MDHEN and CDR2 SYDVKM come from the germline V gene. The V and J ends lost 2 bases and 4 bases respectively, with 15 bases between them. CDR3 region: CASSLGRWGAKNIQYF. The CDR3 nucleotides are TGTGCCAGCAGTTTAGGTCGTTGGGGAGCGAAAAACATTCAGTACTTC.

The V gene is TRBV4-3, the J gene TRBJ1-4; TRBD1 might be the D (5 bases). Germline assignment: CDR1 LGHNA and CDR2 YSLEER. The CDR3 is 16 residues long. V lost 0 bases and J 8 bases, leaving 16 bases between the germline ends. CDR3 nucleotides: TGCGCCAGCAGCCAAGATTGGGGCAGGGTGCAGGAAAAACTGTTTTTT. This codes for CASSQDWGRVQEKLFF.

This chain links TRBV2 with TRBJ2-1, with TRBD1 matching over 8 bases. Germline V gene lookup returns CDR1 SNHLY and CDR2 FYNNEI. The junction had 2 bases not matched to a gene; V was cut back by 3 bases and J by 4 bases. This CDR3 spans 14 amino acids. The CDR3 sequence is CASSDRTGYNEQFF. CDR3 in DNA: TGTGCCAGCAGTGACCGGACAGGGTACAATGAGCAGTTCTTC.

The rearrangement links TRBV10-1 to TRBJ2-1; D is possibly TRBD2 (6 bases). Germline lookup yields CDR1 WNHNN and CDR2 SYGVQD (reference sequence). The CDR3 contains 12 residues. The V end was cut by 6 bases, the J end by 3 bases, with 6 bases between. CDR3 sequence: CASRGGYNEQFF. The CDR3 region has the DNA TGCGCCAGCAGGGGGGGCTACAATGAGCAGTTCTTC.

V gene TRBV5-8 combines with J gene TRBJ2-3; 7 nucleotides align to TRBD1. V shed 4 bases and J 2 bases; nucleotides not matched to a gene: 4. This CDR3 is 14 amino acids long. Germline CDR1 and CDR2: SGHTS and YDEGEE. CDR3 region: CASSIGQATDTQYF. The CDR3 bases are TGTGCCAGCAGCATAGGACAGGCCACAGATACGCAGTATTTT.